This TCR beta chain was profiled in a study of blood T cell repertoires in COVID-19. At the level of the study: Sources were T cells, B-cell-depleted T cells, or PBMCs; the material itself was cDNA or gDNA.

Measured with immunoSEQ multiplex PCR; TCRdb has only the in-frame clones, and not every one. The table lists roughly 120,000 clones, approximately 84% of them singletons. This CDR3 comprises 13 residues. V was clipped by 0 bases and J by 1 base, with 4 bases between them. Germline V CDR1 and CDR2: SGHKS, YYEKEE (reference sequence). The sequence was collected from a man aged 70 or older with active or convalescent COVID-19. Sequenced: peripheral blood. The rearrangement uses TRBV5-5 and TRBJ1-1, with unresolved D. This CDR3 reads CASSLGANTEAFF. Here the CDR3 DNA reads TGTGCCAGCAGCTTGGGGGCGAACACTGAAGCTTTCTTT.